This TCR beta chain was identified during a study of blood T cell repertoires in COVID-19. Across the study: COVID-19 samples collected from the United States, Italy and Spain covered acute and convalescent phases. T cells, B-cell-depleted T cells, or PBMCs supplied cDNA or gDNA.

Authors' data handling: Estimation of nucleated cell counts relied on the amplification of reference gene primers. Clones were read by immunoSEQ multiplex PCR, and TCRdb kept only the in-frame ones, dropping some. V and J calls and clone size follow that table, whereas D and trimming were derived from the DNA. The table records 250,000 or so clones, over 80% of them present only once. Cohort assignment relied on participant-reported clinical history. Trimming removed 3 bases from V and 2 bases from J; junction bases left unmatched: 3. Per germline, CDR1 SGDLS and CDR2 YYNGEE. CDR3 length equals 16 residues.

The chain combines TRBV9 with TRBJ1-6; the match to TRBD1 covers 9 bases. Sequenced input: PBMCs or T cells enriched from blood (not recorded which). The sequence came from a middle-aged woman who had been exposed to COVID-19. CDR3 in amino acids: CASSDGTGTYNSPLHF. The DNA for the CDR3 is TGTGCCAGCAGCGACGGGACAGGGACCTATAATTCACCCCTCCACTTT.